A single sample is the source of the 8 T cell receptor beta chains below, sequenced in a study of T cell changes during pregnancy in multiple sclerosis. Repertoires were generated with immunoSEQ multiplex PCR, while TCRdb's copy carries only in-frame clones and drops some. Found here are about 67,000 clones, about 92% of them singletons; the top ten hold roughly 1.5%. The sequencing used peripheral blood, collected after pregnancy. Receptors originate from a female donor with multiple sclerosis, enrolled in a pregnancy study.

The genes are TRBV9 and TRBJ2-1; 7 positions agree with TRBD1. The trim removed 4 bases at V and 7 bases at J, leaving 8 bases unmatched. The CDR3 extends over 14 amino acids. Germline CDR1 reads SGDLS; CDR2 reads YYNGEE. The DNA of the CDR3 is TGTGCCAGCAGCTTCAGGACAGGTCAGAATGAGCAGTTCTTC. Its translation is CASSFRTGQNEQFF.

The chain links TRBV6-6 to TRBJ1-1; D remains unclear. Germline CDR1 is MNHNY and CDR2 is SVGAGI (reference sequence). Trimming removed 0 bases at V and 3 bases at J, with 8 bases between. CDR3 length: 14 amino acids. Here the CDR3 reads CASSYSFSYTEAFF. The CDR3, as DNA: TGTGCCAGCAGTTACTCGTTCAGTTACACTGAAGCTTTCTTT.

The V call is TRBV19, the J call TRBJ1-4, with TRBD1 identical over 9 bases. CDR1 LNHDA and CDR2 SQIVND come from the germline V gene (reference sequence). The CDR3 covers 13 residues. V was clipped by 7 bases and J by 8 bases; unmatched bases: 5. For the CDR3, the DNA is TGTGCCAGTACTCGGGACAGGGAGGAAAAACTGTTTTTT. This translates into CASTRDREEKLFF. Combining the CDR3 with reference TRBV19 and TRBJ1-4 gives the whole variable domain DGGITQSPKYLFRKEGQNVTLSCEQNLNHDAMYWYRQDPGQGLRLIYYSQIVNDFQKGDIAEGYSVSREKKESFPLTVTSAQKNPTAFYLCASTRDREEKLFFGSGTQLSVL.

The chain carries TRBV18 and TRBJ1-5, with 7 nucleotides matching TRBD1. V trimming: 3 bases; J trimming: 4 bases; junction bases outside the gene matches: 0. Germline V gene data show CDR1 as KGHSH and CDR2 as LQKENI. The CDR3 covers 13 residues. The CDR3 sequence is CASSPGQNQPQHF. In DNA form, the CDR3 reads TGTGCCAGCTCACCGGGACAGAATCAGCCCCAGCATTTT.

The chain joins TRBV5-4 to TRBJ2-3, with 9 bases lining up with TRBD2. There are 15 residues in the CDR3. V gave up 0 bases and J gave up 6 bases; unmatched junction bases: 5. The germline gives CDR1 SGHNT, CDR2 YYREEE (reference sequence). As DNA, the CDR3 is TGTGCCAGCAGCTTGGCGGCGGGAGGGGGGGATACGCAGTATTTT. It codes for CASSLAAGGGDTQYF.

The chain employs TRBV25-1 and TRBJ2-7; tentatively, D is TRBD2 (6 bases). Germline V lookup: CDR1 MGHDK, CDR2 SYGVNS. CDR3 length: 16 amino acids. The V and J ends lost 2 bases and 2 bases respectively, with 16 bases between them. CDR3 in amino acids: CASSENPGAPAYEQYF. The CDR3 nucleotides read TGTGCCAGCAGTGAAAATCCGGGAGCACCCGCCTACGAGCAGTACTTC.

The rearrangement uses TRBV19 and TRBJ1-1; D is perhaps TRBD1 (5 bases). V lost 3 bases and J lost 0, with 11 bases in between. This CDR3 has 15 amino acids. CDR1 is LNHDA, CDR2 SQIVND, per germline (reference sequence). The CDR3 coding sequence is TGTGCCAGTAGTATTACAGGTTACATGAACACTGAAGCTTTCTTT. Protein product: CASSITGYMNTEAFF.

The rearrangement joins TRBV2 to TRBJ2-5; 10 bases are shared with TRBD2. The germline gives CDR1 SNHLY, CDR2 FYNNEI. The CDR3 has 15 residues. V lost 3 bases, J lost 4 bases, and 5 bases stayed unmatched. The CDR3 loop reads CASSDGLAGAETQYF. CDR3 DNA sequence: TGTGCCAGCAGTGATGGGCTAGCGGGAGCAGAGACCCAGTACTTC.